This TCR beta chain was captured in a study of blood T cells in healthy people across ages. Study-level results: Unsorted PBMC input precluded a conclusive naive versus antigen-experienced comparison.

Trimming at V came to 4 bases and at J to 4 bases, leaving 5 bases not matched to a gene. This CDR3 comprises 14 residues. Germline assignment: CDR1 LGHDT and CDR2 YNNKEL (reference sequence). A second PCR of 7 to 11 cycles used a sample-barcoded 5' primer and a J-beta primer mix. A single record per CDR3 protein comes from TCRdb applying MiXCR to the 5' RACE reads. Here the sample spans around 650,000 distinct CDR3 sequences, around 41% being singletons. This clonotype was observed at least ten times. Its specificity is not known. Each of the donors had 8 to 10 milliliters of peripheral blood drawn into EDTA-treated Vacutainer tubes. Each sample had at least 6.5 million PBMCs isolated.

The sequence came from a man older than 75 in good health. The source material was blood. The gene calls are TRBV3-1 and TRBJ2-7; 9 positions match TRBD1. In nucleotides, the CDR3 is TGTGCCAGCAGCCTGGGACAGGGTTATTACGAGCAGTACTTC. Encoded protein: CASSLGQGYYEQYF.